This T cell receptor (beta chain) is drawn from a study of blood T cell repertoires in COVID-19. The table came from immunoSEQ multiplex PCR; TCRdb's copy has only in-frame clones and leaves some out. This sample has 150,000 to 200,000 clones, with around 80% found just once. Germline V lookup: CDR1 SGHTS, CDR2 YDEGEE. V gave up 7 bases and J gave up 4 bases, with 5 bases separating them. The CDR3 is made up of 10 amino acids. Sequenced material: peripheral blood. The sequence derives from a human donor with acute or convalescent COVID-19. The donor label of this sample is uncertain. The chain uses TRBV5-8 and TRBJ1-2; D unresolved. CDR3 in DNA: TGTGCCAGCCGTCTCTATGGCTACACCTTC. Translating gives CASRLYGYTF.